Listed below are T cell receptor beta chains from one sample, sequenced in a study of T and B cells in COVID-19 patients. TCRdb passed the multiplex PCR reads through MiXCR, listing each CDR3 protein once. The table shows some 1,400 distinct CDR3 sequences, with roughly 27% occurring only once. The sequencing sample was made of blood. The receptors stem from a human donor with active COVID-19. CDR3s include the opening cysteine and the closing phenylalanine or tryptophan. The D gene is left open where the match is weak. Part of the rows lack a size; the others show once, few, many or a class for expanded clones.

V	size	D	J	DNA	CDR3
TRBV19	medium-sized	TRBD2	TRBJ2-1	TGTGCCAGTAGTATCTATGCGGGAGCCTACAATGAGCAGTTCTTC	CASSIYAGAYNEQFF
TRBV7-6	medium-sized	.	TRBJ1-6	TGTGCCAGCAGCTTAGGGGGAAATTCACCCCTCCACTTT	CASSLGGNSPLHF
TRBV7-2	few	.	TRBJ1-2	TGTGCCAGCAGCCAAGGGGGTCTGGGAACTAACTATGGCTACACCTTC	CASSQGGLGTNYGYTF
TRBV20-1	.	.	TRBJ1-2	TGCAGTCCTAGAGTTCAGGCGTCTGGCTACACCTTC	CSPRVQASGYTF
TRBV19	.	TRBD1	TRBJ2-2	TGTGCCAGTAGTATAACTGAGGGGGCCCTGGGCACCGGGGAGCTGTTTTTT	CASSITEGALGTGELFF
TRBV11-2	few	.	TRBJ1-4	TGTGCCAGCAGCTTAGTTTCTGAAAAACTGTTTTTT	CASSLVSEKLFF
TRBV11-1	medium-sized	.	TRBJ1-1	TGTGCCAGCAGCCGAAGGGTCGACACTGAAGCTTTCTTT	CASSRRVDTEAFF
TRBV12-3/TRBV12-4	many	.	TRBJ2-4	TGTGCCAGCACTTTGAGGGGGTTAGAAAAAAAGATTCAGTACTTC	CASTLRGLEKKIQYF
TRBV7-2	.	.	TRBJ2-4	TGTGCCAGCAGCTTCGCAGACGGGAGCATTCAGTACTTC	CASSFADGSIQYF
TRBV6-5	medium-sized	.	TRBJ2-6	TGTGCCAGCAGTAATTGGGGCTCTGGGGCCAACGTCCTGACTTTC	CASSNWGSGANVLTF
TRBV20-1	.	.	TRBJ2-7	TGCAGTGCTGAGGTCGAGCGCTACGAGCAGTACTTC	CSAEVERYEQYF
TRBV19	.	TRBD2	TRBJ2-1	TGTGCCAGTAGTCCGACTAGCGGGGGGCAATACAATGAGCAGTTCTTC	CASSPTSGGQYNEQFF
TRBV6-2/TRBV6-3	.	TRBD2	TRBJ2-7	TGTGCCAGCAGAGCCCAACTAGCGGGAGGAGATCGGCGACCCTACGAGCAGTACTTC	CASRAQLAGGDRRPYEQYF
TRBV20-1	.	.	TRBJ2-7	TGCAGTCTAAGGGACCCGAGCTCCTACGAGCAGTACTTC	CSLRDPSSYEQYF
TRBV7-2	few	TRBD2	TRBJ2-3	TGTGCCAGCAGCTCCTCGGGGGGTACGCAGTATTTT	CASSSSGGTQYF
TRBV28	.	.	TRBJ1-5	TGTGCCAGCAGTTCCGGTTTGCAGGGCAATCAGCCCCAGCATTTT	CASSSGLQGNQPQHF
TRBV6-1	medium-sized	TRBD1	TRBJ2-7	TGTGCCAGCTTTCGGGACAGGTTGTACGAGCAGTACTTC	CASFRDRLYEQYF
TRBV6-5	.	TRBD2	TRBJ2-1	TGTGCCAGCTTAGGGTCGCTAGCGGGAGGGCTCGATGAGCAGTTCTTC	CASLGSLAGGLDEQFF
TRBV5-5	medium-sized	TRBD2	TRBJ2-1	TGTGCCAGCAGCTTATCCGGGAGGGCCGACAATGAGCAGTTCTTC	CASSLSGRADNEQFF
TRBV18	many	.	TRBJ1-1	TGTGCCAGCTCAAAACTGGAGAACACTGAAGCTTTCTTT	CASSKLENTEAFF
TRBV10-3	medium-sized	.	TRBJ2-5	TGTGCCATCAGTCCGACCAAGGGGGAGGGCCTGGAGACCCAGTACTTC	CAISPTKGEGLETQYF
TRBV6-1	few	.	TRBJ1-1	TGTGCCAGCAGTGAAATAGCCAAGAACACTGAAGCTTTCTTT	CASSEIAKNTEAFF
TRBV15	medium-sized	.	TRBJ1-5	TGTGCCACCAGCAGAGGAGGGCCACGCGATCAGCCCCAGCATTTT	CATSRGGPRDQPQHF
TRBV20-1	.	TRBD1	TRBJ1-2	TGCAGTGCTAGAGCCCCCGGACAGGGACCGCCCCGTGGCTACACCTTC	CSARAPGQGPPRGYTF
TRBV6-1	medium-sized	.	TRBJ2-3	TGTGCCAGCAGTGAAGTCTGGCAAAGCACAGATACGCAGTATTTT	CASSEVWQSTDTQYF
TRBV20-1	.	TRBD2	TRBJ2-5	TGCAGTGCTTCCTTGGATAGCGGGACCCAAGAGACCCAGTACTTC	CSASLDSGTQETQYF
TRBV19	.	TRBD2	TRBJ2-2	TGTGCCAGTAGTTCTACGGGAACTAGCGGGGGGGCCCTGGGCACCGGGGAGCTGTTTTTT	CASSSTGTSGGALGTGELFF
TRBV6-1	medium-sized	TRBD1	TRBJ2-1	TGTGCCAGCAGTGGACCCGGGACAGGGGGCGATGAGCAGTTCTTC	CASSGPGTGGDEQFF
TRBV19	medium-sized	.	TRBJ1-2	TGTGCCAGTAGTGCGGACGGAGCTAACTATGGCTACACCTTC	CASSADGANYGYTF
TRBV7-2	few	.	TRBJ1-6	TGTGCCAGCAGCGCGACGGGGTCTCATTCACCCCTCCACTTT	CASSATGSHSPLHF
TRBV6-5	medium-sized	.	TRBJ2-7	TGTGCCAGCAGTCGCGGACAGCGATTCTCCTACGAGCAGTACTTC	CASSRGQRFSYEQYF
TRBV6-5	once	.	TRBJ2-2	TGTGCCAGCAGCAAAGGGTCGCGGGCCGCTAAATCGTCCGGGGAGCTGTTTTTT	CASSKGSRAAKSSGELFF
TRBV19	medium-sized	.	TRBJ1-3	TGTGCCAGTAGTACGGGGGCGCCGTCGAGAAACACCATATATTTT	CASSTGAPSRNTIYF
TRBV6-1	.	.	TRBJ2-1	TGTGCCAGCAGTGAAGCGGGAGTTGGTAACGATGAGCAGTTCTTC	CASSEAGVGNDEQFF
TRBV28	.	.	TRBJ1-6	TGTGCCAGCAGTTTATTGCAGGGCTCCTATAATTCACCCCTCCACTTT	CASSLLQGSYNSPLHF
TRBV6-5	medium-sized	TRBD2	TRBJ2-7	TGTGCCAGCGGCCTTAGAGCTAGCGGGAGGAGCGAGCAGTACTTC	CASGLRASGRSEQYF
TRBV6-1	medium-sized	.	TRBJ1-5	TGTGCCAGCGCTAAGGAACACGAACAGCCCCAGCATTTT	CASAKEHEQPQHF
TRBV5-6	medium-sized	TRBD1	TRBJ1-4	TGTGCCAGCAGCTCTACCAACAGGGGTGGGGAAAAACTGTTTTTT	CASSSTNRGGEKLFF
TRBV7-2	.	.	TRBJ2-7	TGTGCCAGCAGCCCCAGAACAGAGACCTACGAGCAGTACTTC	CASSPRTETYEQYF
TRBV18	medium-sized	TRBD2	TRBJ2-3	TGTGCCAGCTCACCACTAGCGGGAGGGAACACAGATACGCAGTATTTT	CASSPLAGGNTDTQYF
TRBV28	.	.	TRBJ1-2	TGTGCCGGCAGTTTGGTCCGGGACTATGGCTACACCTTC	CAGSLVRDYGYTF
TRBV12-3/TRBV12-4	few	.	TRBJ1-2	TGTGCCAGCGGGCGGAGGCCGGACTATGGCTACACCTTC	CASGRRPDYGYTF
TRBV18	medium-sized	.	TRBJ2-5	TGTGCCAGCTCACCCCTGGCAAAGCAAGAGACCCAGTACTTC	CASSPLAKQETQYF
TRBV29-1	once	TRBD1	TRBJ1-2	TGCAGCGTTCGACAGGGGGCAGGTTATGGCTACATCTTC	CSVRQGAGYGYIF
TRBV19	medium-sized	.	TRBJ1-2	TGTGCCAGTAGTGACCCCGGGGGTTTTGCCTATGGCTACACCTTC	CASSDPGGFAYGYTF
TRBV6-5	medium-sized	.	TRBJ1-4	TGTGCCAGCAGTTACGGGAGGATCGCCGGAGCTAATGAAAAACTGTTTTTT	CASSYGRIAGANEKLFF
TRBV19	.	TRBD2	TRBJ2-1	TGTGCCAGTAGTATCTATGCGGGGGGCTCCTACAATGAGCAGTTCTTC	CASSIYAGGSYNEQFF
TRBV5-4	.	TRBD1	TRBJ2-7	TGTGCCAGCAGCTTGACTCCGGGACAGGGCCTTTACGAGCAGTACTTC	CASSLTPGQGLYEQYF
TRBV20-1	.	TRBD2	TRBJ2-7	TGCAGTGCTGCAACGACTAGCGGGGGGGCCTTTTACTACTTC	CSAATTSGGAFYYF
TRBV10-2	.	TRBD2	TRBJ2-3	TGCGCCAGCAGTAAACTAGCGGGGGGGCTTTATACGCAGTATTTT	CASSKLAGGLYTQYF
TRBV6-4	medium-sized	.	TRBJ2-3	TGTGCCAGCAGTGACAGGGGCAGGTTCGGGGATACGCAGTATTTT	CASSDRGRFGDTQYF
TRBV5-1	many	.	TRBJ2-1	TGCGCCAGCAGTTGGTCCTACAATGAGCAGTTCTTC	CASSWSYNEQFF
TRBV20-1	few	.	TRBJ2-1	TGCAGTGCCTCCCCAGACAGTCTTGAGCAGTTCTTC	CSASPDSLEQFF
TRBV20-1	.	.	TRBJ2-6	TGCAGTGCTGCCTCTGGGGCCAACGTCCTGACTTTC	CSAASGANVLTF
TRBV5-3	medium-sized	TRBD2	TRBJ2-1	TGTGCCAGAAGCTGCCTGGGACTAGCGGGGGGGCCACACTACAATGAGCAGTTCTTC	CARSCLGLAGGPHYNEQFF